These 28 T cell receptor beta chains were all obtained from the same sample, sequenced in a study of blood T cell repertoires in COVID-19. Sequencing was performed with immunoSEQ multiplex PCR; in TCRdb, only in-frame clones are kept and a portion is missing. The sample includes over 150,000 clones, approximately 83% of them seen just once. What was sequenced was peripheral blood. The receptors here all came from a woman aged 60-75 years with acute or convalescent COVID-19.

The V and J genes are TRBV19 and TRBJ1-1; possible D gene TRBD1, 5 bases. Germline V gene data show CDR1 as LNHDA and CDR2 as SQIVND (reference sequence). The CDR3 contains 13 residues. V lost 2 bases and J lost 8, with 12 bases in between. This chain's CDR3 is CASSIQQGVEAFF. CDR3 DNA sequence: TGTGCCAGTAGTATACAACAAGGGGTGGAAGCTTTCTTT.

This clone came up once. V and J are TRBV2 and TRBJ2-7, with TRBD2 matching 7 bases. The CDR3 consists of 15 residues. V dropped 7 bases and J dropped 0; count of bases not matched to a gene: 9. Germline V gene lookup returns CDR1 SNHLY and CDR2 FYNNEI. The DNA for the CDR3 is TGTGCCAGCACCGAGCGTCTAGCGGACTCCTACGAGCAGTACTTC. Translation gives CASTERLADSYEQYF.

The chain has TRBV9 and TRBJ2-5, with 9 bases fitting TRBD2. With 0 bases clipped from V and 5 bases from J, the junction kept 14 bases outside the gene matches. In germline, CDR1 is SGDLS, CDR2 YYNGEE. The CDR3 runs 18 residues. CDR3: CASSVGTGGAGLAETQYF. CDR3 nucleotides: TGTGCCAGCAGCGTAGGGACAGGTGGAGCAGGACTAGCGGAGACCCAGTACTTC.

The chain joins TRBV2 to TRBJ1-6, with TRBD1 matching over 8 bases. V gave up 4 bases and J gave up 7 bases; unmatched junction bases: 3. The germline V gene encodes CDR1 SNHLY and CDR2 FYNNEI. The CDR3 sequence is 14 residues long. CDR3 loop: CASSADRENSPLHF. The CDR3 region has the DNA TGTGCCAGCAGTGCGGACAGGGAAAATTCACCCCTCCACTTT.

The chain joins TRBV28 to TRBJ2-7; D call uncertain. Germline loops: CDR1 MDHEN, CDR2 SYDVKM. The CDR3 is 12 residues long. Deletions cut 3 bases from V and 7 bases from J, with 10 bases between. CDR3 DNA sequence: TGTGCCAGCAGTTTGGGCTCCTCGGAGCAGTACTTC. As protein: CASSLGSSEQYF.

This chain connects TRBV4-2 to TRBJ1-6; 9 nucleotides agree with TRBD1. V shed 3 bases, J shed 7 bases, and the junction held 4 bases outside the gene matches. Germline CDR1 reads LGHNA; CDR2 reads YNFKEQ. This CDR3 region has 15 residues. CDR3 protein: CASSQGTGKNSPLHF. Here the CDR3 DNA reads TGTGCCAGCAGCCAGGGGACAGGGAAAAATTCACCCCTCCACTTT.

The V call is TRBV5-5, the J call TRBJ2-5; TRBD1 aligns across 7 bases. Germline loops: CDR1 SGHKS, CDR2 YYEKEE (reference sequence). The CDR3 is made up of 14 amino acids. The trim removed 3 bases at V and 2 bases at J, leaving 4 bases unmatched. DNA for the CDR3: TGTGCCAGCAGCTCCTTGACAGGGCAAGAGACCCAGTACTTC. It codes for CASSSLTGQETQYF. Full variable domain (outside the CDR3, taken from reference TRBV5-5 and TRBJ2-5): DAGVTQSPTHLIKTRGQQVTLRCSPISGHKSVSWYQQVLGQGPQFIFQYYEKEERGRGNFPDRFSARQFPNYSSELNVNALLLGDSALYLCASSSLTGQETQYFGPGTRLLVL.

This clone was picked up a small number of times. This rearrangement joins TRBV2 to TRBJ2-5; 7 nucleotides match TRBD1. This CDR3 contains 14 residues. Germline CDR1 SNHLY, CDR2 FYNNEI. Trimming removed 6 bases from V and 0 bases from J; junction bases left unmatched: 4. The CDR3 DNA follows: TGTGCCAGCAGGGCGGACAGGAACCAAGAGACCCAGTACTTC. This codes for CASRADRNQETQYF.

This chain connects TRBV15 to TRBJ2-7, with 8 bases fitting TRBD1. Germline V gene data show CDR1 as LNHNV and CDR2 as YYDKDF (reference sequence). The V gene end was trimmed by 3 bases and the J gene end by 0 bases; junction bases not matched to a gene: 7. The CDR3 has 16 residues. The CDR3 bases are TGTGCCACCAGCAGGGGACCGGGACAGGCCTCCTACGAGCAGTACTTC. Translating gives CATSRGPGQASYEQYF. Variable domain in full (rest from reference TRBV15 and TRBJ2-7): DAMVIQNPRYQVTQFGKPVTLSCSQTLNHNVMYWYQQKSSQAPKLLFHYYDKDFNNEADTPDNFQSRRPNTSFCFLDIRSPGLGDTAMYLCATSRGPGQASYEQYFGPGTRLTVT.

The chain combines TRBV19 with TRBJ1-2; TRBD1 might be the D (5 bases). Germline loops: CDR1 LNHDA, CDR2 SQIVND (reference sequence). The CDR3 sequence is 14 residues long. With 0 bases removed from V and 6 bases from J, the gap between germline ends came to 11 bases. The CDR3 here is CASSIDRATHGYTF. Written as DNA, the CDR3 is TGTGCCAGTAGTATAGACAGGGCCACGCATGGCTACACCTTC.

This chain joins TRBV6-5 and TRBJ1-2, with 9 bases identical to TRBD1. The CDR3 is made up of 15 amino acids. Looked up from germline, CDR1 is MNHEY and CDR2 is SVGAGI. V shed 5 bases, J shed 2 bases, and the junction held 6 bases outside the gene matches. This chain's CDR3 is CASSTGTGHNYGYTF. The DNA of the CDR3 is TGTGCCAGCAGTACCGGGACAGGGCACAACTATGGCTACACCTTC.

The V gene is TRBV4-3, the J gene TRBJ1-5; perhaps TRBD1 as D (6 bases). The CDR3 consists of 15 residues. V dropped 0 bases and J dropped 3 bases, with 9 bases sitting between them. CDR1 is LGHNA, CDR2 YSLEER, per germline. The DNA of the CDR3 is TGCGCCAGCAGCCAAGAATTGGGGGCCAATCAGCCCCAGCATTTT. It encodes CASSQELGANQPQHF.

The chain has TRBV18 and TRBJ1-6; the D gene is possibly TRBD1 (6 bases). The V gene's germline CDR1 is KGHSH and CDR2 LQKENI. CDR3 length: 12 amino acids. V was cut by 0 bases and J by 13 bases, with 7 bases left in between. The CDR3 sequence: CASSPPDRPLHF. Here the CDR3 DNA reads TGTGCCAGCTCACCACCTGACAGGCCCCTCCACTTT.

The rearrangement links TRBV5-1 to TRBJ2-3; 7 positions agree with TRBD1. Trimming took 4 bases from V and 0 from J; bases not matched to a gene: 5. The CDR3 length is 15 residues. CDR1 SGHRS and CDR2 YFSETQ come from the germline V gene. The CDR3 spells CASSTGQTSTDTQYF. In DNA form, the CDR3 reads TGCGCCAGCAGCACGGGACAGACTAGCACAGATACGCAGTATTTT.

This rearrangement joins TRBV6-5 to TRBJ1-2; D uncertain. V lost 4 bases, J lost 0 bases, and 3 bases lay in between. Germline V gives CDR1 MNHEY, CDR2 SVGAGI. The CDR3 extends over 12 amino acids. The CDR3 bases are TGTGCCAGCAGTTCTCCTAACTATGGCTACACCTTC. Amino acids: CASSSPNYGYTF.

The chain couples TRBV2 to TRBJ1-2; the D is unclear. CDR1 and CDR2 (germline): SNHLY, FYNNEI. Trimming left V 7 bases short and J 1 base short, with 10 bases between. CDR3 length: 13 residues. The CDR3 DNA reads TGTGCCAGCAAGACTTTCGGTAACTATGGCTACACCTTC. Amino acid sequence: CASKTFGNYGYTF. The full variable domain, completed using reference TRBV2 and TRBJ1-2, is EPEVTQTPSHQVTQMGQEVILRCVPISNHLYFYWYRQILGQKVEFLVSFYNNEISEKSEIFDDQFSVERPDGSNFTLKIRSTKLEDSAMYFCASKTFGNYGYTFGSGTRLTVV.

This clone was seen a single time. The chain is built from TRBV12-3 or TRBV12-4 and TRBJ2-5, with 7 bases aligning to TRBD2. V dropped 6 bases and J dropped 5; count of bases not matched to a gene: 6. The CDR3 runs to 13 residues. The CDR3 coding sequence is TGTGCCAGCAGAAGGAGCGGGGTGGAGACCCAGTACTTC. Amino acid sequence: CASRRSGVETQYF.

The V call is TRBV7-8, the J call TRBJ1-1; D possibly corresponds to TRBD1 (5 bases). Germline CDR1 is SGHVS and CDR2 is FQNEAQ. CDR3 length equals 15 residues. Trimming took 1 base from V and 0 from J, leaving 9 bases between them. The CDR3 DNA reads as TGTGCCAGCAGCTTAGTGGAGACAGTGAACACTGAAGCTTTCTTT. It encodes CASSLVETVNTEAFF.

This clone was seen only a few times. The genes are TRBV30 and TRBJ2-7, with unresolved D. The CDR3 has 13 residues. The V end lost 2 bases, the J end lost 3 bases, and 11 bases lay between the germline ends. CDR1 GTSNPN and CDR2 SVGIG come from the germline V gene (reference sequence). CDR3 nucleotide sequence: TGTGCCTGGAGTAACACAATGGTCTACGAGCAGTACTTC. Protein product: CAWSNTMVYEQYF. Together with reference TRBV30 and TRBJ2-7, the CDR3 gives the full variable domain: SQTIHQWPATLVQPVGSPLSLECTVEGTSNPNLYWYRQAAGRGLQLLFYSVGIGQISSEVPQNLSASRPQDRQFILSSKKLLLSDSGFYLCAWSNTMVYEQYFGPGTRLTVT.

Here the CDR3 DNA reads TGTGCCAGCAGTGCGAGATTGGACAGGAAGCCGAATCAGCCCCAGCATTTT. Encoded protein: CASSARLDRKPNQPQHF. The genes are TRBV6-1 and TRBJ1-5; 7 positions agree with TRBD1. This CDR3 comprises 17 residues. Germline V gene sequence: CDR1 MNHNS, CDR2 SASEGT. After removal of 4 bases from V and 4 bases from J, the junction contained 13 bases not matched to a gene.

V is TRBV12-5 and J is TRBJ2-2; D gene ambiguous. The CDR3 sequence is 14 residues long. V was pared by 2 bases and J by 4 bases, with 8 bases between. CDR1 is LGHNT, CDR2 FRNRAP, per germline. CDR3 in DNA: TGTGCTAGTGGTTTGCATGGCATCACCGGGGAGCTGTTTTTT. Translation gives CASGLHGITGELFF. Supplemented by reference TRBV12-5 and TRBJ2-2, the full variable domain reads DARVTQTPRHKVTEMGQEVTMRCQPILGHNTVFWYRQTMMQGLELLAYFRNRAPLDDSGMPKDRFSAEMPDATLATLKIQPSEPRDSAVYFCASGLHGITGELFFGEGSRLTVL.

This chain links TRBV7-9 with TRBJ1-3, with 7 nucleotides matching TRBD1. Trimming removed 4 bases from V and 2 bases from J; junction bases left unmatched: 5. The CDR3 is 15 amino acids. The germline V gene has CDR1 SEHNR and CDR2 FQNEAQ (reference sequence). In nucleotides, the CDR3 is TGTGCCAGCAGCTACTACCAGGGGGCTGGAAACACCATATATTTT. Protein: CASSYYQGAGNTIYF.

V usage is TRBV5-1 and J usage is TRBJ1-2; TRBD1 aligns across 9 bases. The CDR3 length is 13 residues. After removal of 4 bases from V and 4 bases from J, the junction contained 2 bases not matched to a gene. Per the germline V gene, CDR1 is SGHRS and CDR2 is YFSETQ. CDR3 sequence (DNA): TGCGCCAGCAGCGGGGACAGGGCCTATGGCTACACCTTC. Its protein is CASSGDRAYGYTF.

On this clone itself: One end of the junction is discordant with germline, which a read error may explain. The rearrangement joins TRBV20-1 to TRBJ1-1, with 7 bases fitting TRBD1. This CDR3 contains 11 residues. The germline V gene encodes CDR1 DFQATT and CDR2 SNEGSKA (reference sequence). The CDR3 sequence: CSAIPGTELIF. CDR3 bases: TGCAGTGCTATACCCGGGACAGAGCTTATCTTT.

The CDR3 loop reads CASSSIGTTYNEQFF. The CDR3 bases are TGTGCCAGCAGTTCTATCGGGACAACTTACAATGAGCAGTTCTTC. This chain connects TRBV28 to TRBJ2-1; D perhaps matches TRBD1 (6 bases). The CDR3 covers 15 residues. V shed 4 bases and J shed 4 bases, with 14 bases lying between them. CDR1 MDHEN and CDR2 SYDVKM come from the germline V gene.

The J gene is TRBJ1-3, the V gene TRBV9; possibly TRBD1 for D (5 bases). CDR1 SGDLS and CDR2 YYNGEE come from the germline V gene. V was shortened by 4 bases and J by 4 bases, with 18 bases between the two germline ends. This CDR3 has 16 residues. The CDR3 is CASSPGGPSQGNTIYF. CDR3 in DNA: TGTGCCAGCAGCCCCGGGGGTCCGTCGCAAGGAAACACCATATATTTT.

This clone was detected only a few times. The rearrangement joins TRBV7-2 to TRBJ2-1; tentatively, D is TRBD2 (6 bases). The CDR3 is 16 residues long. Trimming stripped 1 base from V and 0 bases from J, with 10 bases between. Germline CDR1 and CDR2: SGHTA and FQGNSA. For the CDR3, the DNA is TGTGCCAGCAGCTTAGTTAGCGGCCACTCCTACAATGAGCAGTTCTTC. It yields the protein CASSLVSGHSYNEQFF. Full variable domain (remainder filled in from reference TRBV7-2 and TRBJ2-1): GAGVSQSPSNKVTEKGKDVELRCDPISGHTALYWYRQSLGQGLEFLIYFQGNSAPDKSGLPSDRFSAERTGGSVSTLTIQRTQQEDSAVYLCASSLVSGHSYNEQFFGPGTRLTVL.

The chain joins TRBV6-2 or TRBV6-3 to TRBJ1-3; possibly TRBD1 for D (5 bases). CDR1 is MNHEY and CDR2 is SVGEGT in the germline V gene. The V end lost 3 bases, the J end lost 0 bases, and 15 bases lay between the germline ends. This CDR3 is built from 17 residues. The CDR3 region is CASSYSAGTASGNTIYF. The CDR3, as DNA: TGTGCCAGCAGTTATTCTGCCGGGACTGCCTCTGGAAACACCATATATTTT.